Listed below are T cell receptor beta chains from one sample, sequenced in a study of T cell responses to AZD1222 COVID-19 vaccine. Generated by immunoSEQ multiplex PCR, the TCRdb table keeps only in-frame clones and is missing some. The sample has around 220,000 clones, 94% seen once. Specimen: peripheral blood, collected 28 days after the second dose of the MenACWY control vaccine. The receptors here all came from an adult who received the MenACWY meningococcal vaccine as a control. Both conserved end residues are part of each CDR3. The D gene is left open where the match is weak. The size field is filled for only some rows; it gives once, few, many or a size class.

CDR3,DNA,J,D,V,size
CASSSGQGTISVTNEKLFF,TGTGCCAGTAGTTCGGGACAGGGTACAATTTCGGTCACTAATGAAAAACTGTTTTTT,TRBJ1-4,TRBD1,TRBV19,-
CASSATGSLVYNEQFF,TGTGCCAGCAGCGCGACAGGGAGTCTGGTTTACAATGAGCAGTTCTTC,TRBJ2-1,TRBD1,TRBV9,-
CASSPPPTGIDNEKLFF,TGTGCCAGCTCACCACCCCCTACAGGGATAGACAATGAAAAACTGTTTTTT,TRBJ1-4,-,TRBV18,-
CASSGGGLSGANVLTF,TGCGCCAGCAGCGGGGGAGGTCTCTCTGGGGCCAACGTCCTGACTTTC,TRBJ2-6,-,TRBV5-1,-
CASSQGSGRNEQFF,TGTGCCAGCAGCCAAGGCTCGGGGAGGAATGAGCAGTTCTTC,TRBJ2-1,-,TRBV16,-
CASSHDRADTEAFF,TGTGCCAGCAGTCACGACAGGGCGGACACTGAAGCTTTCTTT,TRBJ1-1,TRBD1,TRBV6-5,-
CASSLGTSGSGSYNEQFF,TGTGCCAGCAGCTTAGGGACTAGCGGGAGTGGATCCTACAATGAGCAGTTCTTC,TRBJ2-1,TRBD2,TRBV13,-
CASSLGLVNTGELFF,TGCGCCAGCAGCTTAGGACTGGTTAACACCGGGGAGCTGTTTTTT,TRBJ2-2,-,TRBV5-1,-
CARIDRDKSTDTQYF,TGTGCCAGGATAGACCGGGACAAAAGCACAGATACGCAGTATTTT,TRBJ2-3,-,TRBV2,once
CASSANRDSSYEQYF,TGTGCCAGCAGCGCCAACCGGGACAGTTCCTACGAGCAGTACTTC,TRBJ2-7,TRBD1,TRBV11-2,-
CASSGGDHTDTQYF,TGTGCCAGCAGCGGGGGGGACCACACAGATACGCAGTATTTT,TRBJ2-3,-,TRBV9,-
CASTPTETNYGYTF,TGTGCCAGCACCCCGACCGAAACTAACTATGGCTACACCTTC,TRBJ1-2,-,TRBV28,-
CASSRQDSLTYEQYF,TGTGCCAGCAGTCGGCAGGACAGCCTCACCTACGAGCAGTACTTC,TRBJ2-7,-,TRBV28,-
CASSPRTSGSAETQYF,TGTGCCAGCAGTCCGCGGACTAGCGGGAGCGCGGAGACCCAGTACTTC,TRBJ2-5,TRBD2,TRBV27,once
CAAKGSYEQYF,TGTGCGGCCAAGGGTTCCTACGAGCAGTACTTC,TRBJ2-7,-,TRBV30,-
CASSLITSTSTDTQYF,TGCGCCAGCAGCTTGATAACTAGCACCAGCACAGATACGCAGTATTTT,TRBJ2-3,-,TRBV5-1,-
CASSRDLGGYYEQYF,TGTGCCAGCTCACGGGATTTAGGCGGATACTACGAGCAGTACTTC,TRBJ2-7,-,TRBV18,-
CASSGDLVVGGYTF,TGTGCCAGCAGCGGGGATCTGGTTGTCGGCGGCTACACCTTC,TRBJ1-2,-,TRBV9,-
CASSLDLREGTQYF,TGTGCCAGCAGCTTAGATCTGAGAGAAGGGACCCAGTACTTC,TRBJ2-5,-,TRBV11-2,-
CASGDRGSGYTF,TGTGCCAGCGGGGACAGGGGGAGTGGCTACACCTTC,TRBJ1-2,TRBD1,TRBV10-3,-
CASSLNSYNEQFF,TGCGCCAGCAGCTTAAATAGTTACAATGAGCAGTTCTTC,TRBJ2-1,-,TRBV5-1,-
CASSSGQTNEKLFF,TGTGCCAGCAGTTCGGGACAGACTAATGAAAAACTGTTTTTT,TRBJ1-4,TRBD1,TRBV28,-
CASSQDRAGYSYEQYF,TGTGCCAGCAGCCAAGATCGCGCGGGATACTCCTACGAGCAGTACTTC,TRBJ2-7,-,TRBV14,once
CASSLTSGMNTEAFF,TGTGCCAGCAGCTTAACGTCCGGGATGAACACTGAAGCTTTCTTT,TRBJ1-1,-,TRBV7-3,-
CASSVDSQNTFTF,TGTGCCAGCAGCGTAGATTCTCAGAACACTTTCACCTTC,TRBJ1-2,-,TRBV9,-
CASRLVGSTDTQYF,TGTGCCAGCCGCCTTGTGGGAAGCACAGATACGCAGTATTTT,TRBJ2-3,-,TRBV27,-
CASGLGLAGGQETQYF,TGTGCTAGTGGTTTGGGACTAGCGGGAGGTCAAGAGACCCAGTACTTC,TRBJ2-5,TRBD2,TRBV12-5,-
CASSLKGGLETQYF,TGTGCCAGCAGCTTAAAGGGGGGGCTAGAGACCCAGTACTTC,TRBJ2-5,-,TRBV7-3,-
CASSLVGAGGPGTGELFF,TGTGCCAGCAGCCTCGTGGGAGCGGGAGGGCCTGGCACCGGGGAGCTGTTTTTT,TRBJ2-2,TRBD2,TRBV13,-
CASSPGPNTEAFF,TGTGCCAGTAGTCCCGGCCCTAATACTGAAGCTTTCTTT,TRBJ1-1,-,TRBV19,-
CASSATGGRYNEQFF,TGTGCCAGCAGCGCCACAGGGGGACGATACAATGAGCAGTTCTTC,TRBJ2-1,TRBD1,TRBV7-9,-
CASSLRPSDTEAFF,TGTGCCAGCAGTTTACGTCCCTCAGACACTGAAGCTTTCTTT,TRBJ1-1,-,TRBV28,-
CASSSRDRFYGYTF,TGTGCCAGTAGTTCCCGGGACAGGTTCTATGGCTACACCTTC,TRBJ1-2,TRBD1,TRBV19,-
CASSPGLSRGYTF,TGTGCCAGCAGTCCCGGCCTTAGCCGTGGCTACACCTTC,TRBJ1-2,-,TRBV12-3/TRBV12-4,-
CAIGAPDQPQHF,TGTGCCATCGGAGCCCCTGATCAGCCCCAGCATTTT,TRBJ1-5,-,TRBV28,-
CASSARTGFTDTQYF,TGCGCCAGCTCAGCTCGGACAGGGTTCACAGATACGCAGTATTTT,TRBJ2-3,TRBD1,TRBV5-1,-
CASSKRTSGSYEQYF,TGTGCCAGTAGTAAAAGGACTAGCGGGAGTTACGAGCAGTACTTC,TRBJ2-7,TRBD2,TRBV19,-
CASSPTGGLGNTEAFF,TGTGCCAGCAGTCCTACAGGGGGCTTGGGGAACACTGAAGCTTTCTTT,TRBJ1-1,TRBD1,TRBV28,-
CASSQGAEAFF,TGTGCCAGCAGCCAGGGAGCTGAAGCTTTCTTT,TRBJ1-1,-,TRBV3-1/TRBV3-2,-
CARGSGAGNEQYF,TGTGCCAGGGGCTCAGGGGCCGGAAACGAGCAGTACTTC,TRBJ2-7,-,TRBV2,-
CASSVVPLAGVTDTQYF,TGTGCCAGCAGCGTAGTCCCACTAGCGGGGGTCACAGATACGCAGTATTTT,TRBJ2-3,TRBD2,TRBV9,once
CASSQVFRTGSSYEQYF,TGTGCCAGCAGCCAAGTGTTCAGGACGGGGAGCTCCTACGAGCAGTACTTC,TRBJ2-7,-,TRBV14,few
CASSFEDTQYF,TGTGCCAGCAGCTTTGAAGATACGCAGTATTTT,TRBJ2-3,-,TRBV7-9,once
CASSYGGGQPQHF,TGTGCCAGCAGTTACGGCGGGGGTCAGCCCCAGCATTTT,TRBJ1-5,-,TRBV6-5,few
CASRSNSGNTIYF,TGTGCCAGCAGGTCTAACTCTGGAAACACCATATATTTT,TRBJ1-3,-,TRBV7-3,-
CASSVNGQAVYEQYF,TGTGCCAGCAGCGTAAACGGACAGGCCGTCTACGAGCAGTACTTC,TRBJ2-7,TRBD1,TRBV9,-
CASSLAGGARNEQFF,TGTGCCAGCAGCTTGGCGGGGGGCGCAAGGAATGAGCAGTTCTTC,TRBJ2-1,-,TRBV5-4,-
CASSKAKHRGRGTPAFF,TGTGCCAGCAGCAAAGCAAAACACAGGGGGCGAGGGACTCCGGCTTTCTTT,TRBJ1-1,-,TRBV21-1,-
CASSEARRGNSYEQYF,TGTGCCAGCAGTGAAGCGCGCAGGGGGAACAGTTACGAGCAGTACTTC,TRBJ2-7,TRBD1,TRBV2,few
CASRGSAGGPTDTQYF,TGTGCCAGCAGGGGGAGTGCGGGAGGGCCCACAGATACGCAGTATTTT,TRBJ2-3,TRBD2,TRBV2,once
CASSDGQAYGYTF,TGTGCCAGCAGTGACGGACAGGCTTATGGCTACACCTTC,TRBJ1-2,TRBD1,TRBV2,-
CASSLGLGEQFF,TGTGCCAGCAGCTTAGGTCTGGGTGAGCAGTTCTTC,TRBJ2-1,-,TRBV11-3,once
CASTPLGGRMADTQYF,TGTGCCAGCACCCCTCTCGGAGGGCGAATGGCAGATACGCAGTATTTT,TRBJ2-3,-,TRBV2,-